These 6 T cell receptor beta chains came from one sample sequenced in a study of blood T cell repertoires in COVID-19. Repertoires were generated with immunoSEQ multiplex PCR, while TCRdb's copy carries only in-frame clones and drops some. The sample has approximately 290,000 clones, roughly 92% seen once. Source material: peripheral blood. The receptors were sampled from a woman in her thirties with COVID-19, enrolled during active disease.

The chain combines TRBV4-1 with TRBJ2-1; D ambiguous. The CDR3 has 15 residues. With 1 base removed from V and 0 bases from J, the gap between germline ends came to 7 bases. Germline CDR1 is MGHRA and CDR2 is YSYEKL. The chain's CDR3 is CASSQVLGSYNEQFF. CDR3 in DNA: TGCGCCAGCAGCCAAGTTCTAGGCTCCTACAATGAGCAGTTCTTC.

This rearrangement joins TRBV27 to TRBJ1-2; no clear D. The CDR3 contains 12 residues. V was trimmed by 3 bases and J by 10 bases, leaving 12 bases between them. The germline V gene encodes CDR1 MNHEY and CDR2 SMNVEV (reference sequence). The CDR3 nucleotides are TGTGCCAGCAGTTTTCTTGGCGGGGACTACACCTTC. Encoded protein: CASSFLGGDYTF.

The CDR3 is CASREDRVTEAFF. In DNA form, the CDR3 reads TGTGCCAGCAGGGAGGACAGGGTCACTGAAGCTTTCTTT. The chain links TRBV2 to TRBJ1-1, with 8 bases identical to TRBD1. V shed 6 bases and J 4 bases; nucleotides not matched to a gene: 4. This CDR3 is 13 amino acids long. CDR1 and CDR2 (germline): SNHLY, FYNNEI. Full variable domain (rest looked up from reference TRBV2 and TRBJ1-1): EPEVTQTPSHQVTQMGQEVILRCVPISNHLYFYWYRQILGQKVEFLVSFYNNEISEKSEIFDDQFSVERPDGSNFTLKIRSTKLEDSAMYFCASREDRVTEAFFGQGTRLTVV.

This rearrangement joins TRBV3-1 (or the pseudogene TRBV3-2) to TRBJ1-2, with a tentative D call TRBD1 (6 bases). The V end was cut by 0 bases, the J end by 5 bases, with 16 bases between. Germline CDR1 and CDR2: LGHDT and YNNKEL (reference sequence). The CDR3 covers 16 residues. For the CDR3, the DNA is TGTGCCAGCAGCCAAGACCTGGACAGCCCTCTTTATGGCTACACCTTC. Translation: CASSQDLDSPLYGYTF.

V usage is TRBV19 and J usage is TRBJ2-1; TRBD2 might be the D (5 bases). The V gene's germline CDR1 is LNHDA and CDR2 SQIVND (reference sequence). The CDR3 runs to 13 residues. V was pared by 5 bases and J by 5 bases, with 10 bases between. The CDR3 nucleotides read TGTGCCAGTAGTTTACGGGGAAACAATGAGCAGTTCTTC. Its protein is CASSLRGNNEQFF.

V is TRBV28 and J is TRBJ1-1; D uncertain. The ends were cut back, 4 bases at V and 0 bases at J, with 6 bases in the middle. CDR3 size: 13 residues. In germline, CDR1 is MDHEN, CDR2 SYDVKM. DNA for the CDR3: TGTGCCAGCAGTTACTACTTGAACACTGAAGCTTTCTTT. Translation: CASSYYLNTEAFF.